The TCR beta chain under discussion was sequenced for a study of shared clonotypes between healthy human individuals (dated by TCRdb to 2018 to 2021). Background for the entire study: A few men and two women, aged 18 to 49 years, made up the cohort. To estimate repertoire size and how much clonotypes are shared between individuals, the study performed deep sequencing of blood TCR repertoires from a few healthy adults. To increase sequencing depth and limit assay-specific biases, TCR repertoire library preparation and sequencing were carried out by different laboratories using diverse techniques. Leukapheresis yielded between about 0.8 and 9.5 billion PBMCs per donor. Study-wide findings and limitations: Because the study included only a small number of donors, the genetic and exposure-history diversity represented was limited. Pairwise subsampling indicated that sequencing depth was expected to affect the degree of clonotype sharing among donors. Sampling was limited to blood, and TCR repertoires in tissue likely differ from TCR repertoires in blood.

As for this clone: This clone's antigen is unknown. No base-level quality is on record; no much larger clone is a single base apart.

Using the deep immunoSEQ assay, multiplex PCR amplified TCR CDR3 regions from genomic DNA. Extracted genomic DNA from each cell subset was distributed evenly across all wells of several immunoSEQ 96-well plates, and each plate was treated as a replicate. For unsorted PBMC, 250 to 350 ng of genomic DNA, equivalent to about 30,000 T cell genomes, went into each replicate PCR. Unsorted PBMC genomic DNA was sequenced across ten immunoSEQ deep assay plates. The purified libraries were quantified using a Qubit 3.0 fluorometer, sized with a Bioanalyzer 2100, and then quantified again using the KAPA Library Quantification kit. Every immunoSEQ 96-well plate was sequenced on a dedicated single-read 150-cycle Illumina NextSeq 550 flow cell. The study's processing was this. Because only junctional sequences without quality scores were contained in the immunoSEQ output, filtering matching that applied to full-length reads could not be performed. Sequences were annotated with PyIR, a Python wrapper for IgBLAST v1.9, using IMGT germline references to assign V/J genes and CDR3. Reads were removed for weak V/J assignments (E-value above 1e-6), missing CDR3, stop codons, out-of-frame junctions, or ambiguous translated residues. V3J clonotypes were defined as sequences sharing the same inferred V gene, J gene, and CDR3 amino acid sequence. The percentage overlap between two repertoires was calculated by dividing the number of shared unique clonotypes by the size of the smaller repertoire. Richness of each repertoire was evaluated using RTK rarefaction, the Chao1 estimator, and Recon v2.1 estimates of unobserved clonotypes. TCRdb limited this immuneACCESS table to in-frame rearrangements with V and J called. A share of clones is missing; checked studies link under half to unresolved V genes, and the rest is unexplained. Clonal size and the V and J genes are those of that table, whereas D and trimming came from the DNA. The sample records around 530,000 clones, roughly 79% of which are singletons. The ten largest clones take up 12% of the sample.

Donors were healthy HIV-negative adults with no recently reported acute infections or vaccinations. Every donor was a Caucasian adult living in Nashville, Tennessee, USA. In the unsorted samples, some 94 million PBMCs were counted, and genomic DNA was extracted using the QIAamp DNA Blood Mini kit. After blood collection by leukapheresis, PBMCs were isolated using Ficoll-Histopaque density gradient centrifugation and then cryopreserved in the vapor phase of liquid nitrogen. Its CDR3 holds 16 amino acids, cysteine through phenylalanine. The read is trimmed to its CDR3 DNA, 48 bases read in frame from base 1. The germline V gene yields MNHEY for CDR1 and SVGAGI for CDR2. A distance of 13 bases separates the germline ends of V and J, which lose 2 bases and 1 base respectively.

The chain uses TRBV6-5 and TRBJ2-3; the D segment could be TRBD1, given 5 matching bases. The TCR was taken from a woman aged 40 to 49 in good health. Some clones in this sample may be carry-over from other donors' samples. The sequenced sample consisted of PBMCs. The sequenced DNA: TGTGCCAGCAGTTACGCCCCAGGGTTTGGCACAGATACGCAGTATTTT. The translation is CASSYAPGFGTDTQYF.